The sequence of this T cell receptor (beta chain) was determined in a study of shared clonotypes between healthy human individuals. Study observations and caveats: Sorted-subset samples were not fully sequenced, rarefaction indicated.

Only CD45RO-negative cells positively selected for CCR7 counted as naive CD8 cells, so terminally differentiated effector memory CD45RA+ cells were excluded. Comments on this clone: Its antigen is not identified.

It was around 180 ng DNA, tens of thousands of T cell genomes, that sorted-subset replicate PCRs used. How the authors handled the data: ImmunoSEQ output lacked quality scores and full-length reads, limiting matched filtering. TCRdb keeps only in-frame clones here, not all; method: immunoSEQ multiplex PCR. V and J calls and clone size come straight from that table; D and trimming were deduced from the DNA. In the table there are millions of clones, about 95% of which are singletons. This receptor was identified in a man aged 18 to 30 in good health. What was sequenced was naive CD8+ T cells sorted from blood.

DNA of the CDR3: TGTGCCATCAGTGAGTTGGGGGCCTCCTACGAGCAGTACTTC. It yields the protein CAISELGASYEQYF. The chain employs TRBV10-3 and TRBJ2-7; the D gene is possibly TRBD1 (6 bases). The V end was cut by 1 base, the J end by 0 bases, with 7 bases between. Per the germline V gene, CDR1 is ENHRY and CDR2 is SYGVKD. The length of the CDR3 is 14 residues.